The rows below give T cell receptor beta chains drawn from one sample of a study of T cells in Graves' hyperthyroidism and ophthalmopathy. TCRdb ran MiXCR on the multiplex PCR reads and lists one entry per CDR3 protein. The repertoire holds some 510,000 distinct CDR3 sequences, with 20% to 25% as singletons. The source material was blood. The receptors stem from a young man with Graves' hyperthyroidism. Each CDR3 is given with its conserved first and last residue. Each record gives: J gene, clone size, D gene, V gene, CDR3 protein, CDR3 DNA. A D gene is named only where the DNA matches it firmly. A clone size is listed for some rows: how often the clone was seen (once, few, many), or a class if it is expanded.

j_gene: TRBJ1-2
abundance: many
d_gene: -
v_gene: TRBV12-3/TRBV12-4
CDR3aa: CASSPGQLGYTF
CDR3nt: TGTGCCAGCAGTCCCGGACAGTTGGGCTACACCTTC

j_gene: TRBJ2-7
abundance: many
d_gene: -
v_gene: TRBV11-3
CDR3aa: CASSLDLAPSYEQYF
CDR3nt: TGTGCCAGCAGCTTAGACCTAGCACCCTCCTACGAGCAGTACTTC

j_gene: TRBJ2-2
abundance: many
d_gene: -
v_gene: TRBV9
CDR3aa: CASSGPGRGELFF
CDR3nt: TGTGCCAGCAGTGGACCCGGGCGCGGGGAGCTGTTTTTT

j_gene: TRBJ2-7
abundance: -
d_gene: -
v_gene: TRBV6-1
CDR3aa: CASSEYRAYEQYF
CDR3nt: TGTGCCAGCAGTGAATACAGGGCCTACGAGCAGTACTTC

j_gene: TRBJ1-1
abundance: once
d_gene: TRBD1
v_gene: TRBV11-2
CDR3aa: CASRRDRGRLDTEAFF
CDR3nt: TGTGCCAGCAGAAGAGACAGGGGGCGATTGGACACTGAAGCTTTCTTT

j_gene: TRBJ2-2
abundance: -
d_gene: -
v_gene: TRBV9
CDR3aa: CASSRSRTGELFF
CDR3nt: TGTGCCAGCAGCAGGAGTAGGACCGGGGAGCTGTTTTTT

j_gene: TRBJ1-6
abundance: -
d_gene: -
v_gene: TRBV10-3
CDR3aa: CASEPQGGNSPLHF
CDR3nt: TGTGCCTCCGAGCCTCAAGGCGGTAATTCACCCCTCCACTTT

j_gene: TRBJ1-2
abundance: many
d_gene: -
v_gene: TRBV15
CDR3aa: CATSRDAAGYGYTF
CDR3nt: TGTGCCACCAGCAGAGATGCGGCAGGTTATGGCTACACCTTC

j_gene: TRBJ1-5
abundance: -
d_gene: -
v_gene: TRBV18
CDR3aa: CASSRYSVGRSNQPQHF
CDR3nt: TGTGCCAGCTCACGCTACAGCGTCGGACGGAGCAATCAGCCCCAGCATTTT

j_gene: TRBJ2-3
abundance: few
d_gene: TRBD2
v_gene: TRBV20-1
CDR3aa: CSARTSGGTDTQYF
CDR3nt: TGCAGTGCTAGGACTAGCGGGGGCACAGATACGCAGTATTTT

j_gene: TRBJ2-7
abundance: -
d_gene: TRBD1
v_gene: TRBV30
CDR3aa: CASEGQGFFSSYEQYF
CDR3nt: TGTGCCTCCGAGGGACAGGGCTTTTTTAGCTCCTACGAGCAGTACTTC

j_gene: TRBJ2-7
abundance: -
d_gene: -
v_gene: TRBV12-3/TRBV12-4
CDR3aa: CASSSRYQTTEQYF
CDR3nt: TGTGCCAGCAGTTCCAGATACCAGACTACCGAGCAGTACTTC

j_gene: TRBJ1-6
abundance: few
d_gene: -
v_gene: TRBV27
CDR3aa: CASSLSRGSLHF
CDR3nt: TGTGCCAGCAGTTTGTCCAGGGGCTCCCTCCACTTT

j_gene: TRBJ1-2
abundance: many
d_gene: -
v_gene: TRBV6-2/TRBV6-3
CDR3aa: CASSFNRVANYGYTF
CDR3nt: TGTGCCAGCAGTTTCAACAGGGTAGCTAACTATGGCTACACCTTC

j_gene: TRBJ1-3
abundance: few
d_gene: -
v_gene: TRBV5-1
CDR3aa: CASSLFGTSGSTIYF
CDR3nt: TGCGCCAGCAGCCTATTCGGGACATCTGGAAGCACCATATATTTT

j_gene: TRBJ1-6
abundance: many
d_gene: -
v_gene: TRBV2
CDR3aa: CASSDPGEAYNSPLHF
CDR3nt: TGTGCCAGCAGTGACCCAGGGGAGGCTTATAATTCACCCCTCCACTTT

j_gene: TRBJ1-5
abundance: -
d_gene: -
v_gene: TRBV28
CDR3aa: CASTLRNPRPNQPQHF
CDR3nt: TGTGCCAGCACTCTCCGTAACCCCCGACCCAATCAGCCCCAGCATTTT

j_gene: TRBJ1-1
abundance: -
d_gene: -
v_gene: TRBV6-5
CDR3aa: CASSYKEDGNTEAFF
CDR3nt: TGTGCCAGCAGTTACAAGGAAGACGGGAACACTGAAGCTTTCTTT

j_gene: TRBJ2-2
abundance: few
d_gene: TRBD1
v_gene: TRBV11-2
CDR3aa: CASSFGYRGNTGELFF
CDR3nt: TGTGCCAGCAGCTTTGGGTACAGGGGGAACACCGGGGAGCTGTTTTTT

j_gene: TRBJ1-1
abundance: -
d_gene: -
v_gene: TRBV6-5
CDR3aa: CASSYPLTGQNTEAFF
CDR3nt: TGTGCCAGCAGTTACCCCCTGACAGGACAGAACACTGAAGCTTTCTTT

j_gene: TRBJ2-6
abundance: -
d_gene: -
v_gene: TRBV6-2/TRBV6-3
CDR3aa: CASSPRRGLSGANVLTF
CDR3nt: TGTGCCAGCAGCCCCAGACGGGGACTCTCTGGGGCCAACGTCCTGACTTTC

j_gene: TRBJ1-2
abundance: many
d_gene: TRBD1
v_gene: TRBV30
CDR3aa: CAWSFQGGGGYTF
CDR3nt: TGTGCCTGGAGTTTTCAGGGGGGGGGAGGCTACACCTTC

j_gene: TRBJ1-5
abundance: many
d_gene: TRBD1
v_gene: TRBV6-1
CDR3aa: CASRDGTGGNQPQHF
CDR3nt: TGTGCCAGCAGGGATGGGACAGGGGGCAATCAGCCCCAGCATTTT

j_gene: TRBJ1-1
abundance: -
d_gene: -
v_gene: TRBV6-2/TRBV6-3
CDR3aa: CASNFIVQGEAFF
CDR3nt: TGTGCCAGCAATTTTATCGTGCAGGGTGAAGCTTTCTTT

j_gene: TRBJ1-2
abundance: -
d_gene: -
v_gene: TRBV19
CDR3aa: CASSTNRDIRIYGYTF
CDR3nt: TGTGCCAGTAGTACCAACCGGGACATTCGGATCTATGGCTACACCTTC

j_gene: TRBJ1-5
abundance: few
d_gene: -
v_gene: TRBV20-1
CDR3aa: CSASTGRDQPQHF
CDR3nt: TGCAGTGCTAGTACGGGGAGGGATCAGCCCCAGCATTTT

j_gene: TRBJ1-5
abundance: many
d_gene: TRBD1
v_gene: TRBV12-3/TRBV12-4
CDR3aa: CASTTGTGFGNQPQHF
CDR3nt: TGTGCCAGCACCACCGGGACAGGGTTTGGCAATCAGCCCCAGCATTTT

j_gene: TRBJ2-2
abundance: many
d_gene: -
v_gene: TRBV6-4
CDR3aa: CASSTGNTGELFF
CDR3nt: TGTGCCAGCAGTACAGGGAACACCGGGGAGCTGTTTTTT

j_gene: TRBJ2-7
abundance: -
d_gene: TRBD1
v_gene: TRBV18
CDR3aa: CASSRTGTGEQYF
CDR3nt: TGTGCCAGCTCCCGGACAGGGACAGGCGAGCAGTACTTC

j_gene: TRBJ1-2
abundance: few
d_gene: -
v_gene: TRBV9
CDR3aa: CASSDSSGGDYGYTF
CDR3nt: TGTGCCAGCAGCGACTCCTCGGGGGGGGACTATGGCTACACCTTC

j_gene: TRBJ2-2
abundance: -
d_gene: -
v_gene: TRBV10-3
CDR3aa: CAARNKLTNTGELFF
CDR3nt: TGTGCCGCCCGGAATAAGCTAACGAACACCGGGGAGCTGTTTTTT

j_gene: TRBJ2-3
abundance: few
d_gene: TRBD1
v_gene: TRBV6-5
CDR3aa: CASSYSKGAWTQYF
CDR3nt: TGTGCCAGCAGTTACTCGAAGGGGGCGTGGACGCAGTATTTT

j_gene: TRBJ1-1
abundance: many
d_gene: -
v_gene: TRBV2
CDR3aa: CASSEGQGLNTEAFF
CDR3nt: TGTGCCAGCAGTGAGGGTCAGGGGCTGAACACTGAAGCTTTCTTT

j_gene: TRBJ2-5
abundance: many
d_gene: TRBD2
v_gene: TRBV20-1
CDR3aa: CSARERTSGQETQYF
CDR3nt: TGCAGTGCTAGAGAACGGACTAGCGGCCAAGAGACCCAGTACTTC

j_gene: TRBJ1-5
abundance: many
d_gene: -
v_gene: TRBV20-1
CDR3aa: CSATEGHHSNQPQHF
CDR3nt: TGCAGTGCTACAGAAGGACACCATAGCAATCAGCCCCAGCATTTT

j_gene: TRBJ1-6
abundance: -
d_gene: -
v_gene: TRBV28
CDR3aa: CASRRLQRLSPLHF
CDR3nt: TGTGCCAGCAGACGACTCCAACGTCTCTCACCCCTCCACTTT

j_gene: TRBJ1-1
abundance: many
d_gene: TRBD1
v_gene: TRBV27
CDR3aa: CASSLYPPRTGEAFF
CDR3nt: TGTGCCAGCAGTTTATACCCCCCCCGGACAGGTGAAGCTTTCTTT

j_gene: TRBJ1-5
abundance: many
d_gene: -
v_gene: TRBV30
CDR3aa: CAWSVGVDQPQHF
CDR3nt: TGTGCCTGGAGCGTTGGGGTGGATCAGCCCCAGCATTTT

j_gene: TRBJ2-4
abundance: few
d_gene: TRBD1
v_gene: TRBV5-6
CDR3aa: CASSFGTVNIQYF
CDR3nt: TGTGCCAGCAGCTTTGGGACAGTGAACATTCAGTACTTC

j_gene: TRBJ2-7
abundance: -
d_gene: -
v_gene: TRBV9
CDR3aa: CASNVNPLPSDEQYF
CDR3nt: TGTGCCAGCAACGTAAACCCCCTCCCTTCGGACGAGCAGTACTTC

j_gene: TRBJ2-2
abundance: -
d_gene: TRBD2
v_gene: TRBV28
CDR3aa: CASRRGLNTGELFF
CDR3nt: TGTGCCAGCAGAAGGGGACTAAACACCGGGGAGCTGTTTTTT

j_gene: TRBJ2-5
abundance: many
d_gene: -
v_gene: TRBV18
CDR3aa: CASSPRQETQYF
CDR3nt: TGTGCCAGCTCACCAAGGCAGGAGACCCAGTACTTC

j_gene: TRBJ2-5
abundance: many
d_gene: -
v_gene: TRBV7-8
CDR3aa: CASSLAYRKKETQYF
CDR3nt: TGTGCCAGCAGCTTAGCTTACAGGAAGAAAGAGACCCAGTACTTC

j_gene: TRBJ2-5
abundance: -
d_gene: -
v_gene: TRBV20-1
CDR3aa: CSAALYRAGETQYF
CDR3nt: TGCAGTGCTGCATTATACAGGGCCGGAGAGACCCAGTACTTC

j_gene: TRBJ2-2
abundance: -
d_gene: TRBD2
v_gene: TRBV6-1
CDR3aa: CASSHREGGTGELFF
CDR3nt: TGTGCCAGCAGTCATCGGGAGGGCGGCACCGGGGAGCTGTTTTTT

j_gene: TRBJ1-1
abundance: many
d_gene: TRBD1
v_gene: TRBV5-1
CDR3aa: CASSCRDSMNTEAFF
CDR3nt: TGCGCCAGCAGCTGTAGGGACAGCATGAACACTGAAGCTTTCTTT

j_gene: TRBJ2-5
abundance: -
d_gene: TRBD2
v_gene: TRBV5-1
CDR3aa: CASSPWTSQETQYF
CDR3nt: TGCGCCAGCAGCCCCTGGACTAGCCAAGAGACCCAGTACTTC

j_gene: TRBJ1-2
abundance: many
d_gene: -
v_gene: TRBV20-1
CDR3aa: CSALGDYGYTF
CDR3nt: TGCAGTGCCCTGGGGGACTATGGCTACACCTTC

j_gene: TRBJ2-2
abundance: few
d_gene: TRBD1
v_gene: TRBV12-3/TRBV12-4
CDR3aa: CASSPRDRVGTGELFF
CDR3nt: TGTGCCAGCAGTCCCCGGGACAGGGTGGGTACCGGGGAGCTGTTTTTT

j_gene: TRBJ1-1
abundance: many
d_gene: TRBD1
v_gene: TRBV5-1
CDR3aa: CASSLVRTGKDTEAFF
CDR3nt: TGCGCCAGCAGCTTGGTCCGGACAGGGAAGGACACTGAAGCTTTCTTT

j_gene: TRBJ1-1
abundance: -
d_gene: -
v_gene: TRBV12-3/TRBV12-4
CDR3aa: CASSLGWGLHTEAFF
CDR3nt: TGTGCCAGCAGTTTGGGTTGGGGACTTCACACTGAAGCTTTCTTT

j_gene: TRBJ2-5
abundance: many
d_gene: TRBD1
v_gene: TRBV28
CDR3aa: CASSWDRGQETQYF
CDR3nt: TGTGCCAGCAGTTGGGACAGGGGGCAAGAGACCCAGTACTTC